The 10 T cell receptor beta chains reported below all come from one sample, sequenced in a study of cytomegalovirus exposure and HLA in healthy donors. PCR amplification relied on 60 Vbeta primers (plus 13 Jbeta primers). TCRdb's copy holds only in-frame clones and misses some; the assay was immunoSEQ multiplex PCR. The table shows about 120,000 clones, with under 80% occurring only once. Sequencing input: PBMCs. Receptor source: a man between 60 and 75 years old in good health and CMV-seropositive.

V and J are TRBV5-6 and TRBJ1-6, with a weak D call TRBD1 (5 bases). The ends were cut back, 4 bases at V and 4 bases at J, with 18 bases in the middle. Looked up from germline, CDR1 is SGHDT and CDR2 is YYEEEE. The CDR3 contains 17 residues. The CDR3 DNA follows: TGTGCCAGCAGCGTGGAGGGGCCCCATGGGTATAATTCACCCCTCCACTTT. It is translated as CASSVEGPHGYNSPLHF.

This clone was detected a few times. This rearrangement joins TRBV7-3 to TRBJ2-2; 10 nucleotides line up with TRBD1. From germline, CDR1 is SGHTA and CDR2 FQGTGA. The CDR3 sequence is 16 residues long. The V gene end was trimmed by 4 bases and the J gene end by 4 bases; junction bases not matched to a gene: 6. CDR3 region: CASSSTTGGRTGELFF. In nucleotides, the CDR3 is TGTGCCAGCAGCTCCACGACAGGGGGCCGCACCGGGGAGCTGTTTTTT.

V is TRBV18 and J is TRBJ1-6; TRBD1 agrees at 9 bases. This CDR3 contains 16 residues. The germline V gene encodes CDR1 KGHSH and CDR2 LQKENI. V was clipped by 3 bases and J by 5 bases; unmatched bases: 5. The CDR3 is CASSPIWTGDNSPLHF. The CDR3 DNA reads TGTGCCAGCTCACCGATTTGGACAGGGGATAATTCACCCCTCCACTTT.

This clone was seen just once. V and J are TRBV6-5 and TRBJ2-3, with 8 bases aligning to TRBD2. This CDR3 is 13 amino acids long. V trimming: 10 bases; J trimming: 1 base; junction bases outside the gene matches: 4. Germline lookup yields CDR1 MNHEY and CDR2 SVGAGI. The CDR3 spells CATRAGGTDTQYF. The CDR3 DNA is TGTGCCACCCGAGCGGGAGGCACAGATACGCAGTATTTT.

This clone occurred a few times. This chain links TRBV27 with TRBJ1-2; 7 bases are a match to TRBD1. The CDR3 contains 15 residues. The trim removed 6 bases at V and 4 bases at J, leaving 11 bases unmatched. Germline CDR1 reads MNHEY; CDR2 reads SMNVEV (reference sequence). CDR3 region: CASSPRQGVAYGYTF. The CDR3 nucleotides are TGTGCCAGCAGCCCTAGACAGGGAGTGGCCTATGGCTACACCTTC.

The J gene is TRBJ2-5, the V gene TRBV4-2, with D tentatively TRBD2 (6 bases). V lost 4 bases and J lost 3, with 21 bases in between. This CDR3 contains 17 residues. Germline CDR1 and CDR2: LGHNA and YNFKEQ. For the CDR3, the DNA is TGTGCCAGCAGCCTTTACGACCTAGCTGGAGGGGAAGAGACCCAGTACTTC. This translates into CASSLYDLAGGEETQYF.

This chain connects TRBV15 to TRBJ2-1; D is unresolved. Germline V gives CDR1 LNHNV, CDR2 YYDKDF (reference sequence). Trimming left V 1 base short and J 8 bases short, with 9 bases between. CDR3 length: 13 amino acids. CDR3 sequence reads: CATSRGEEDEQFF. CDR3 DNA: TGTGCCACCAGCAGAGGCGAAGAGGATGAGCAGTTCTTC.

This rearrangement joins TRBV4-1 to TRBJ2-2, with 11 bases lining up with TRBD1. The CDR3 extends over 17 amino acids. Germline trimming cut 4 bases from V and 6 bases from J; bases unmatched to any gene: 10. Germline V gives CDR1 MGHRA, CDR2 YSYEKL. CDR3 protein: CASSPLDRGLMAGELFF. The CDR3 DNA follows: TGCGCCAGCAGCCCCTTGGACAGGGGGCTAATGGCCGGGGAGCTGTTTTTT.

The genes are TRBV6-1 and TRBJ1-5, with unresolved D. Looked up from germline, CDR1 is MNHNS and CDR2 is SASEGT. Between the trimmed V and J ends, which lost 1 base and 1 base, there was a span of 8 bases. This CDR3 is built from 15 residues. The CDR3 DNA is TGTGCCAGCAGTGAAGTGGGGAGGAGCAATCAGCCCCAGCATTTT. Translated, it gives CASSEVGRSNQPQHF.

The J gene is TRBJ1-5, the V gene TRBV28, with 7 bases that match TRBD1. The trim removed 5 bases at V and 5 bases at J, leaving 21 bases unmatched. This CDR3 spans 19 amino acids. Germline V CDR1 and CDR2: MDHEN, SYDVKM. The CDR3 protein is CASSPGAGTVSSRHQPQHF. CDR3 sequence (DNA): TGTGCCAGCAGTCCTGGAGCCGGGACAGTCTCGAGTCGCCATCAGCCCCAGCATTTT.